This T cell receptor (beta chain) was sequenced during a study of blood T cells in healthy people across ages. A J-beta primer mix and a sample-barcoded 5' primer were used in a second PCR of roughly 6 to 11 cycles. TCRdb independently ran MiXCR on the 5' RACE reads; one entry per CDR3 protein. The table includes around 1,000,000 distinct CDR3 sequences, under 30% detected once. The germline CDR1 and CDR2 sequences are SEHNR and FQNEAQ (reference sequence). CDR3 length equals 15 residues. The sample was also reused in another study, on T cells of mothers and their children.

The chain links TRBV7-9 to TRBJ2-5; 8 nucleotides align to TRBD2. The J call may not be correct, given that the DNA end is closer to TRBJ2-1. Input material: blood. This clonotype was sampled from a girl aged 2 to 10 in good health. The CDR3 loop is CASSFETSAFNEQFF. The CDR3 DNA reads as TGTGCCAGCAGCTTCGAGACTAGCGCATTCAATGAGCAGTTCTTC.